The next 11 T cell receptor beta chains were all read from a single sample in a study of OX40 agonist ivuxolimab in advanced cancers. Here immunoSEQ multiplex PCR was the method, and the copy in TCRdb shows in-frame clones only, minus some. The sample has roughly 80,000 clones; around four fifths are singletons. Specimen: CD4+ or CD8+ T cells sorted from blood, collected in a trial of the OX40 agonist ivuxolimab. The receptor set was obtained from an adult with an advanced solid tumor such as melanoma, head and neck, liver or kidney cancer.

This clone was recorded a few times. CDR3 nucleotide sequence: TGCAGCGTAGCCAGGGGGCGGGACACTGAAGCTTTCTTT. Its translation: CSVARGRDTEAFF. This sequence joins TRBV29-1 and TRBJ1-1; 8 bases agree with TRBD1. Germline values: CDR1 SQVTM, CDR2 ANQGSEA. This CDR3 region has 13 residues. J was trimmed by 3 bases and V by 6 bases; bases with no gene match: 6.

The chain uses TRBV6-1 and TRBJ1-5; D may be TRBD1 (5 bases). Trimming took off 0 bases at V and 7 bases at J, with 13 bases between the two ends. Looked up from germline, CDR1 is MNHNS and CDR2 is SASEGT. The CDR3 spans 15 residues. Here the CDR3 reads CASSEALGPGQPQHF. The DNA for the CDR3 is TGTGCCAGCAGTGAAGCATTGGGGCCTGGACAGCCCCAGCATTTT.

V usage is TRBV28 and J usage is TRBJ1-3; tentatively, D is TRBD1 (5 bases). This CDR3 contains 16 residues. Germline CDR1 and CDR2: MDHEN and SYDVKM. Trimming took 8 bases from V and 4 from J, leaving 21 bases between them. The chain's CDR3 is CASLPAGLPLGNTIYF. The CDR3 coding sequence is TGTGCCAGCCTGCCCGCAGGGCTACCGCTAGGAAACACCATATATTTT. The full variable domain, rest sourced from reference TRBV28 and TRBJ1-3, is DVKVTQSSRYLVKRTGEKVFLECVQDMDHENMFWYRQDPGLGLRLIYFSYDVKMKEKGDIPEGYSVSREKKERFSLILESASTNQTSMYLCASLPAGLPLGNTIYFGEGSWLTVV.

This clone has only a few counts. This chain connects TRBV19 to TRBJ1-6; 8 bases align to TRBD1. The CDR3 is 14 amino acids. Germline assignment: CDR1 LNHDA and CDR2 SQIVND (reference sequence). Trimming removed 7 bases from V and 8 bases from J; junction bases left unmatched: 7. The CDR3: CASTLGQVDSPLHF. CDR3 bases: TGTGCCAGTACTTTGGGACAGGTAGATTCACCCCTCCACTTT.

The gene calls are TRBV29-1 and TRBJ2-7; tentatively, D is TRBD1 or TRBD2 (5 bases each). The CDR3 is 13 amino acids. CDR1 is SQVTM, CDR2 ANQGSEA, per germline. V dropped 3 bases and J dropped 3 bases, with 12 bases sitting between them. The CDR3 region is CSVDRGALYEQYF. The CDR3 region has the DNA TGCAGCGTTGATCGAGGGGCGCTCTACGAGCAGTACTTC.

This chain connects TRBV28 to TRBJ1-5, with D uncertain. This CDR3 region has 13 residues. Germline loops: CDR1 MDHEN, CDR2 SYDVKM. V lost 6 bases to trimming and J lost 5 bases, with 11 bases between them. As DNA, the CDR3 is TGTGCCAGCAGGGGAGAGCTCTATCAGCCCCAGCATTTT. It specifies CASRGELYQPQHF.

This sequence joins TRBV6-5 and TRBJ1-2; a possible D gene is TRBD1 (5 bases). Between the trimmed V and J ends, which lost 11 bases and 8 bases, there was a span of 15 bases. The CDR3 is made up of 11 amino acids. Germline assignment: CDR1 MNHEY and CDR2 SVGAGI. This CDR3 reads CAASFWGGYTF. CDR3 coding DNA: TGTGCCGCATCGTTCTGGGGGGGCTACACCTTC.

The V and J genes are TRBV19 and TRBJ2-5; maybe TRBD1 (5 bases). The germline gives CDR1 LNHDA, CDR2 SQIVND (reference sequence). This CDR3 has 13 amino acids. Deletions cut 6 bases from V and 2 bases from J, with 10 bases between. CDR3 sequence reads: CASSSQGQETQYF. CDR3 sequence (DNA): TGTGCCAGTAGCTCCCAGGGTCAAGAGACCCAGTACTTC.

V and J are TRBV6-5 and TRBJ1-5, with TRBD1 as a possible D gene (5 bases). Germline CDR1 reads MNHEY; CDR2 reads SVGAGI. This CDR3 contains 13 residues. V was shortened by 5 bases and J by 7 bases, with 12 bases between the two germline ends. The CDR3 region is CASSTRGGQPQHF. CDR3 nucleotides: TGTGCCAGCAGTACCCGGGGGGGACAGCCCCAGCATTTT.

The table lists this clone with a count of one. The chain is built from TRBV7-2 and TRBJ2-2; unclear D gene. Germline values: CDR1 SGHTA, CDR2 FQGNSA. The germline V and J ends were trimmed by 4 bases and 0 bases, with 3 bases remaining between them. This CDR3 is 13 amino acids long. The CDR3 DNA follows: TGTGCCAGCAGCTCGCCGAACACCGGGGAGCTGTTTTTT. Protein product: CASSSPNTGELFF.

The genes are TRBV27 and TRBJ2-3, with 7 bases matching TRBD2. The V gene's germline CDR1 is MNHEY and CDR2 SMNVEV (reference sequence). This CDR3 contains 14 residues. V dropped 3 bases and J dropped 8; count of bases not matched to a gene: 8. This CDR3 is CASSFGVSSGTQYF. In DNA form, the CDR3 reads TGTGCCAGCAGTTTCGGCGTCTCTAGCGGTACGCAGTATTTT.